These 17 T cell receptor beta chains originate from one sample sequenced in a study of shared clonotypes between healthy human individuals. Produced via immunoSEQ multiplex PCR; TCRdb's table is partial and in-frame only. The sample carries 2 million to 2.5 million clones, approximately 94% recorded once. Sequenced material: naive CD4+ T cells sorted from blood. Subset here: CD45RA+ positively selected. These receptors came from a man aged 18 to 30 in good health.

The chain's CDR3 is CAWSTEAQETQYF. As DNA, the CDR3 is TGTGCCTGGAGTACGGAGGCCCAAGAGACCCAGTACTTC. The genes are TRBV30 and TRBJ2-5; weak D call: TRBD2 (5 bases). The CDR3 has 13 amino acids. Trimming took off 2 bases at V and 1 base at J, with 8 bases between the two ends. CDR1 GTSNPN and CDR2 SVGIG come from the germline V gene (reference sequence).

The CDR3 spells CAWSDGDRGGRQYF. CDR3 DNA sequence: TGTGCCTGGAGCGATGGGGACAGGGGGGGACGGCAGTACTTC. The rearrangement joins TRBV30 to TRBJ2-7; 11 bases are shared with TRBD1. This CDR3 contains 14 residues. Looked up from germline, CDR1 is GTSNPN and CDR2 is SVGIG (reference sequence). J lost 9 bases, V lost 3 bases, and 10 bases had no gene match.

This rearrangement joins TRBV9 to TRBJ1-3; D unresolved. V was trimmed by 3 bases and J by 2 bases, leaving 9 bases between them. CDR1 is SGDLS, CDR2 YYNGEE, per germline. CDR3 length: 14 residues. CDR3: CASSERHPGNTIYF. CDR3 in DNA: TGTGCCAGCAGCGAAAGACATCCTGGAAACACCATATATTTT.

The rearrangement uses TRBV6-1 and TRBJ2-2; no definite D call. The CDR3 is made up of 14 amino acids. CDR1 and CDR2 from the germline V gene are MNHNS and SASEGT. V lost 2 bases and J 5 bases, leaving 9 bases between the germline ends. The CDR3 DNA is TGTGCCAGCAGTGAAATCTCCTTAACCGGGGAGCTGTTTTTT. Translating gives CASSEISLTGELFF.

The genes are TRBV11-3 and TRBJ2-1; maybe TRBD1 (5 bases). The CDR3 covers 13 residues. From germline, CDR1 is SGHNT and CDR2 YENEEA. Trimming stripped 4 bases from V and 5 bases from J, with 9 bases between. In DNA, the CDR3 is TGTGCCAGCAGCTCCAGACAGAACAATGAGCAGTTCTTC. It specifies CASSSRQNNEQFF.

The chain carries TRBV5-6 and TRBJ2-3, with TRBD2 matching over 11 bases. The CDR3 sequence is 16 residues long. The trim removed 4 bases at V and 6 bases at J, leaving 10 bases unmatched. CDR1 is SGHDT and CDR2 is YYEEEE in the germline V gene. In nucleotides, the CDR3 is TGTGCCAGCAGCAAGGGACTAGCGGTCCCTGGGGATACGCAGTATTTT. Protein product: CASSKGLAVPGDTQYF.

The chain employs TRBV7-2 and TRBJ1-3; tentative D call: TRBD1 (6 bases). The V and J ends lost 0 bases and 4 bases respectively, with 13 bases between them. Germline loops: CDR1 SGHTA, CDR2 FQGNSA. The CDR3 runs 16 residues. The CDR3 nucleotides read TGTGCCAGCAGCTTAGCGAGGGGGGCTCTCGGAAACACCATATATTTT. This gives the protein CASSLARGALGNTIYF.

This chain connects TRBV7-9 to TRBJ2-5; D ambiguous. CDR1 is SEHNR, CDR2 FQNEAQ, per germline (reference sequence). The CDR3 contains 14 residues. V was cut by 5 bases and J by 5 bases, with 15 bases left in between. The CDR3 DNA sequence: TGTGCCAGCAGCCTTTGGGCCTCCGAGGAGACCCAGTACTTC. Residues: CASSLWASEETQYF.

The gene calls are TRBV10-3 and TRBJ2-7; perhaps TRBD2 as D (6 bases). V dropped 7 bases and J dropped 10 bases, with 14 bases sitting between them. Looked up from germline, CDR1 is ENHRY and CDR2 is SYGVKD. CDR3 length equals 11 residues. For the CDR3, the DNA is TGTGCCATCACCGAGGCTAGCGTACAGTACTTC. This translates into CAITEASVQYF.

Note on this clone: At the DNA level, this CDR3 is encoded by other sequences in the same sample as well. The CDR3 spells CAWSPGQGYEKLFF. The DNA of the CDR3 is TGTGCCTGGAGCCCCGGACAGGGGTATGAAAAACTGTTTTTT. The chain couples TRBV30 to TRBJ1-4, with 9 bases lining up with TRBD1. CDR1 and CDR2 (germline): GTSNPN, SVGIG (reference sequence). This CDR3 has 14 amino acids. Trimming at V came to 3 bases and at J to 6 bases, leaving 5 bases not matched to a gene.

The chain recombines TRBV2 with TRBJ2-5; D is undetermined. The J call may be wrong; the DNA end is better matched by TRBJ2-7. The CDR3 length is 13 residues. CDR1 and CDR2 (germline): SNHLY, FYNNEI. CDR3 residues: CASSPDHYYEQYF. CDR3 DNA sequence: TGTGCCAGCAGCCCAGACCACTACTACGAGCAGTACTTC.

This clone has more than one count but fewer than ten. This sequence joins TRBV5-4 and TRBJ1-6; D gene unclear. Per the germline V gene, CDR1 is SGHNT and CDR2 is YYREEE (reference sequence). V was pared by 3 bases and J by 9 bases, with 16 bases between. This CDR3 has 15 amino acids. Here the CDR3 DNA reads TGTGCCAGCAGCTCAAGCACCCAGGCTAGTTCACCCCTCCACTTT. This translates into CASSSSTQASSPLHF. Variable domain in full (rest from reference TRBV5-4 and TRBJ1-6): ETGVTQSPTHLIKTRGQQVTLRCSSQSGHNTVSWYQQALGQGPQFIFQYYREEENGRGNFPPRFSGLQFPNYSSELNVNALELDDSALYLCASSSSTQASSPLHFGNGTRLTVT.

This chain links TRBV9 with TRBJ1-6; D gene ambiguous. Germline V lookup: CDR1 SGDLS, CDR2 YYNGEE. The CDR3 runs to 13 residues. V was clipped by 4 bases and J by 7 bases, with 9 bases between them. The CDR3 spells CASSPKINSPLHF. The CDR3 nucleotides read TGTGCCAGCAGCCCAAAGATCAATTCACCCCTCCACTTT.

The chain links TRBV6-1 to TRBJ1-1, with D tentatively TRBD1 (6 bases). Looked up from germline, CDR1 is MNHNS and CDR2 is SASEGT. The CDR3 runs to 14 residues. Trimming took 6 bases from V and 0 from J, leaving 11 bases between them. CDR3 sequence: CASSWGAVNTEAFF. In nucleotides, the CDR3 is TGTGCCAGCAGCTGGGGGGCGGTGAACACTGAAGCTTTCTTT.

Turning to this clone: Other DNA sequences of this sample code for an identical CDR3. For the CDR3, the DNA is TGTGCCAGCAGGACTACCGGGACAGGGAATGAAAAACTGTTTTTT. Amino acids: CASRTTGTGNEKLFF. The chain carries TRBV6-5 and TRBJ1-4, with 9 bases identical to TRBD1. CDR3 length equals 15 residues. CDR1 and CDR2 (germline): MNHEY, SVGAGI. The V and J ends lost 6 bases and 5 bases, in that order; junction bases with no gene match: 7.

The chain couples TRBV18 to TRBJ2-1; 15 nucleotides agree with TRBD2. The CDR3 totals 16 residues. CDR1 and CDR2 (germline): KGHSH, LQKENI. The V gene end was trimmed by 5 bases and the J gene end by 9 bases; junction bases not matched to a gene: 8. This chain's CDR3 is CASSVLGTSGRSEQFF. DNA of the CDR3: TGTGCCAGCTCAGTACTAGGGACTAGCGGGAGGAGTGAGCAGTTCTTC.

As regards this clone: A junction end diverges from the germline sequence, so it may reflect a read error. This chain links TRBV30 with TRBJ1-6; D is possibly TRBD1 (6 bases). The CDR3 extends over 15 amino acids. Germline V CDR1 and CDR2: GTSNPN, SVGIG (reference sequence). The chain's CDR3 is CARSGGTGLNSPLHF. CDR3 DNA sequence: TGTGCCAGGAGTGGGGGAACAGGGCTAAATTCACCCCTCCACTTT.